Sequencing of this T cell receptor beta chain was carried out in a study of T cells in women clearing cervical HPV infection. Of note for this clone: The CDR3 goes on 3 residues after the read ends, and that part is filled in from the germline J gene.

The CDR3 extends over 15 amino acids. The germline gives CDR1 MDHEN, CDR2 SYDVKM. Sequencing was performed with immunoSEQ multiplex PCR; in TCRdb, only in-frame clones are kept and a portion is missing. The sample table includes more than 45,000 clones. This TCR was sampled from a woman between 18 and 70 years old with a cervical HPV16 infection that either progressed to CIN3+ or cleared (not recorded which). The V gene is TRBV28, the J gene TRBJ2-3, with D unclear. The specimen sequenced was blood buffy coat. Incomplete CDR3 DNA: TGTGCCAGCAGTCCCCCAGCCTACAGTCGTCTAACG. Protein sequence: CASSPPAYSRLT. The whole CDR3 protein is CASSPPAYSRLTQYF.